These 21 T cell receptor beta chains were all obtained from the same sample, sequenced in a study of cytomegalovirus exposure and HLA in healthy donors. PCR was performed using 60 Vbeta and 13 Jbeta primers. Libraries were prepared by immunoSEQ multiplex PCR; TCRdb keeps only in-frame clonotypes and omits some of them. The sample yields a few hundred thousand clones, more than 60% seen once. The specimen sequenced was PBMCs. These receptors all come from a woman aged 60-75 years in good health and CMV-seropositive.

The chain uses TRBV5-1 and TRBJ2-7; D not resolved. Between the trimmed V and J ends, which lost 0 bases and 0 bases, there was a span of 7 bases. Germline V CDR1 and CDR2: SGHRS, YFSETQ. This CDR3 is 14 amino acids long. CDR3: CASSLGFSSYEQYF. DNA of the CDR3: TGCGCCAGCAGCTTGGGGTTTAGCTCCTACGAGCAGTACTTC.

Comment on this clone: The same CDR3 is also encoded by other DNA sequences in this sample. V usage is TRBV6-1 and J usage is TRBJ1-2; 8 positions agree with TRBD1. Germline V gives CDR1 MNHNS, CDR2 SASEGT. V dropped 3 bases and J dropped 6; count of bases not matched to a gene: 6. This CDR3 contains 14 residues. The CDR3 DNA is TGTGCCAGCAGTGATCCTGGGACAGGAGATGGCTACACCTTC. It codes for CASSDPGTGDGYTF.

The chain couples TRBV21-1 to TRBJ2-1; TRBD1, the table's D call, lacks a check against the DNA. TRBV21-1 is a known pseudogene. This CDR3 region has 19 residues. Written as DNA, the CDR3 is TGTGCCAGCAGCAAAGTGGAGTTGGGAAGGGACAGAGAAAACAATGAGCAGTTCTTC. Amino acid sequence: CASSKVELGRDRENNEQFF.

The CDR3 here is CASSFRRERNTEAFF. CDR3 nucleotide sequence: TGTGCCAGCAGCTTTAGAAGAGAAAGGAACACTGAAGCTTTCTTT. This chain links TRBV11-2 with TRBJ1-1; the D is unclear. V was clipped by 3 bases and J by 1 base, with 12 bases between them. The V gene's germline CDR1 is SGHAT and CDR2 FQNNGV. This CDR3 has 15 amino acids.

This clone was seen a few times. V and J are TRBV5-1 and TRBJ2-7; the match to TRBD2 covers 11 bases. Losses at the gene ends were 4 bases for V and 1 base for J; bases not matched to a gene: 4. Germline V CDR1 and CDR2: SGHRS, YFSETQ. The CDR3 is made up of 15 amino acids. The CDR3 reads CASSRSGRESYEQYF. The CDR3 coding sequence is TGCGCCAGCAGCCGTAGCGGGAGGGAATCCTACGAGCAGTACTTC.

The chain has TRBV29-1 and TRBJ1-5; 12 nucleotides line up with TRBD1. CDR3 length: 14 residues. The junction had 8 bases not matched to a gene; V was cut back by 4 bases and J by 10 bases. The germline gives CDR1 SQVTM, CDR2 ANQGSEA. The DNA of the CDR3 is TGCAGCGTTGTGGTAGGGACAGGGGGCGATCCCCAGCATTTT. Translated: CSVVVGTGGDPQHF.

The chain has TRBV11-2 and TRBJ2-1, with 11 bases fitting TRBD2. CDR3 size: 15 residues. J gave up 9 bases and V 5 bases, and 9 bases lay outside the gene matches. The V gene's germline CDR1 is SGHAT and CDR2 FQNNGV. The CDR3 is CASSGRNSGRGEQFF. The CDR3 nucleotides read TGTGCCAGCAGCGGGCGGAATAGCGGGAGGGGTGAGCAGTTCTTC.

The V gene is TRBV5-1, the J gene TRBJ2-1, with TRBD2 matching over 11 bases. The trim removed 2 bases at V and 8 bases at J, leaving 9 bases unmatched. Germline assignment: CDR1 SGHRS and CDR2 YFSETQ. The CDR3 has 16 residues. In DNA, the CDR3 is TGCGCCAGCAGCTTCCGAATAGCGGGAGGGTTCGATGAGCAGTTCTTC. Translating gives CASSFRIAGGFDEQFF. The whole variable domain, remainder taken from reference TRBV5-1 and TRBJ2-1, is KAGVTQTPRYLIKTRGQQVTLSCSPISGHRSVSWYQQTPGQGLQFLFEYFSETQRNKGNFPGRFSGRQFSNSRSEMNVSTLELGDSALYLCASSFRIAGGFDEQFFGPGTRLTVL.

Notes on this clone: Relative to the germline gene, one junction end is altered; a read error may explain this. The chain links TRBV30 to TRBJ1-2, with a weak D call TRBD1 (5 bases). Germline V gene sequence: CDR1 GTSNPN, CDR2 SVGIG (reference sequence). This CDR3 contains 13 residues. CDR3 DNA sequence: TGTGCCTGGAGTCCAGGGATCAACTGTGGCTACACCTTC. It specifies CAWSPGINCGYTF.

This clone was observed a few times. CDR3 sequence: CSVGTGESGYTF. As DNA, the CDR3 is TGCAGCGTGGGGACAGGGGAGAGTGGCTACACCTTC. The rearrangement uses TRBV29-1 and TRBJ1-2, with 10 nucleotides matching TRBD1. The CDR3 spans 12 residues. Germline values: CDR1 SQVTM, CDR2 ANQGSEA. Trimming took 6 bases from V and 7 from J; bases not matched to a gene: 5.

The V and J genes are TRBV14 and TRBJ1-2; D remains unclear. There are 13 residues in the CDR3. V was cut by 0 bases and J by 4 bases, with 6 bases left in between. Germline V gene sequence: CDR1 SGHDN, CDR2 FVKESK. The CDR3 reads CASSQEEGYGYTF. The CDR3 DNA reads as TGTGCCAGCAGCCAAGAGGAGGGCTATGGCTACACCTTC. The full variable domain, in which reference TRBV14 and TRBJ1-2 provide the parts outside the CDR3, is EAGVTQFPSHSVIEKGQTVTLRCDPISGHDNLYWYRRVMGKEIKFLLHFVKESKQDESGMPNNRFLAERTGGTYSTLKVQPAELEDSGVYFCASSQEEGYGYTFGSGTRLTVV.

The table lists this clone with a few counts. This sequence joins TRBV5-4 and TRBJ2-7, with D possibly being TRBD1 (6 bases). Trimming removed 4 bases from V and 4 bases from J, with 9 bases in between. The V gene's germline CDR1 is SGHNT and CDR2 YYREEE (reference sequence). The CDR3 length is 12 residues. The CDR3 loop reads CASSQTGYEQYF. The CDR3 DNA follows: TGTGCCAGCAGCCAGACAGGTTACGAGCAGTACTTC.

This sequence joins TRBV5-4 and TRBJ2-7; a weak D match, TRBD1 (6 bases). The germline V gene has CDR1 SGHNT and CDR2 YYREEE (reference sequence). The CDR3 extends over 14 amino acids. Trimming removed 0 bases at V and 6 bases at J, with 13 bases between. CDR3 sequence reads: CASSLAGQGSEQYF. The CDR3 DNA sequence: TGTGCCAGCAGCTTGGCCGGCCAGGGGAGCGAGCAGTACTTC.

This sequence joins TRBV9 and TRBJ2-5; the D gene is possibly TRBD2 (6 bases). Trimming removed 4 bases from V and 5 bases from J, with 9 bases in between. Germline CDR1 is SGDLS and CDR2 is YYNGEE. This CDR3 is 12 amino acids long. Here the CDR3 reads CASSRGGETQYF. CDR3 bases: TGTGCCAGCAGCCGTGGGGGGGAGACCCAGTACTTC.

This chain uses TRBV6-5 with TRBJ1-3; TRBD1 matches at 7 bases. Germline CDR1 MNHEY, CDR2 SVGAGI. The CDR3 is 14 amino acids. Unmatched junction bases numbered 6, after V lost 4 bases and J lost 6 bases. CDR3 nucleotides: TGTGCCAGCAGTTCACAGGGGTTCGAAAACACCATATATTTT. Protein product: CASSSQGFENTIYF.

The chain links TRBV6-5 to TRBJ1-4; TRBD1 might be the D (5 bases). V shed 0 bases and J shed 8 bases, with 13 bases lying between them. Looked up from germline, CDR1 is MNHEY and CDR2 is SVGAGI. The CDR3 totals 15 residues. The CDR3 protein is CASSYSPRVNEKLFF. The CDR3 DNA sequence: TGTGCCAGCAGTTACTCGCCCAGGGTGAACGAAAAACTGTTTTTT.

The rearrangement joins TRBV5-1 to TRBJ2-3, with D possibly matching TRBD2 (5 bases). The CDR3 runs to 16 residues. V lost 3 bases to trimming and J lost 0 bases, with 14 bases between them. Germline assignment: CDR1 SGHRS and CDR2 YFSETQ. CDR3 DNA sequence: TGCGCCAGCAGCTGGGGTTACGGCGGGAGCACAGATACGCAGTATTTT. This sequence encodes CASSWGYGGSTDTQYF. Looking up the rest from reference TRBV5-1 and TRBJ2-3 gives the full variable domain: KAGVTQTPRYLIKTRGQQVTLSCSPISGHRSVSWYQQTPGQGLQFLFEYFSETQRNKGNFPGRFSGRQFSNSRSEMNVSTLELGDSALYLCASSWGYGGSTDTQYFGPGTRLTVL.

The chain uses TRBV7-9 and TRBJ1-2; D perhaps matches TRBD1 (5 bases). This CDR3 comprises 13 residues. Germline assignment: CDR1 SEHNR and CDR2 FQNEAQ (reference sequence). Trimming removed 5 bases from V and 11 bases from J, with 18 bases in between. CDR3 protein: CASSQAGIQGYTF. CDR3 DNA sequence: TGTGCCAGCAGCCAAGCCGGCATCCAGGGTTACACCTTC.

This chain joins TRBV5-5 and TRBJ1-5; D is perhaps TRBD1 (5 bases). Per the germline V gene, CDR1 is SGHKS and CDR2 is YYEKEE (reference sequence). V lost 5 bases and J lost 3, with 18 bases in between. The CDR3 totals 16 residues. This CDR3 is CASRLGLQTINQPQHF. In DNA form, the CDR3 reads TGTGCCAGCAGGCTGGGGCTGCAGACCATCAATCAGCCCCAGCATTTT.

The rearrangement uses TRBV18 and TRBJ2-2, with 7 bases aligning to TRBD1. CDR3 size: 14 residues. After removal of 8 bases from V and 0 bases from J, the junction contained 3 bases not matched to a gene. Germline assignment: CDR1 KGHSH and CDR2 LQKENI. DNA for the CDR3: TGTGCCAGCCGAGGGACAGCGAACACCGGGGAGCTGTTTTTT. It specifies CASRGTANTGELFF.

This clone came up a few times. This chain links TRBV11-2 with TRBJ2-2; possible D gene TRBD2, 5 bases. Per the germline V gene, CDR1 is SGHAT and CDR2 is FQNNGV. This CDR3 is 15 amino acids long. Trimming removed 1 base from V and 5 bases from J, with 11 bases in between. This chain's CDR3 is CASSLAGSGTGELFF. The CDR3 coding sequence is TGTGCCAGCAGCTTAGCGGGGTCCGGGACCGGGGAGCTGTTTTTT.